These T cell receptor beta chains were read from a single sample in a study of T cells in Graves' hyperthyroidism and ophthalmopathy. TCRdb itself ran the multiplex PCR reads through MiXCR, one entry per CDR3 protein. The table has fewer than 450,000 distinct CDR3 sequences, 18% seen once. The sample consisted of blood. The receptors shown here come from a man younger than 35 with Graves' ophthalmopathy. CDR3s include the opening cysteine and the closing phenylalanine or tryptophan. D genes are given only for firm matches. Not every row has a clone size; where given, it reads once, few, many or a size class.

v_gene	d_gene	j_gene	abundance	CDR3nt	CDR3aa
TRBV7-3	NA	TRBJ1-1	many	TGTGCCAGCAGCTTATCTTCAGACTACACTGAAGCTTTCTTT	CASSLSSDYTEAFF
TRBV5-1	NA	TRBJ1-1	few	TGTGCCAGCAGCTTAGCCTCGGACCGGAGGTACACTGAAGCTTTCTTT	CASSLASDRRYTEAFF
TRBV28	NA	TRBJ1-2	NA	TGTGCCAGCAGTTTAGTCACTAGGGGTGGCTACACCTTC	CASSLVTRGGYTF
TRBV28	TRBD2	TRBJ2-7	many	TGTGCCAGCGCCCATACGGTGGGGGGGGAGCAGTACTTC	CASAHTVGGEQYF
TRBV5-5	NA	TRBJ2-3	many	TGTGCCAGCAGCTTGGTTGGGCTGAGCACAGATACGCAGTATTTT	CASSLVGLSTDTQYF
TRBV29-1	TRBD1	TRBJ2-7	NA	TGCAGCGTTGAGGGGACAGCCTACGAGCAGTACTTC	CSVEGTAYEQYF
TRBV27	TRBD1	TRBJ1-5	many	TGTGCCAGCAGTATTACAGGGGGTGGACAGCCCCAGCATTTT	CASSITGGGQPQHF
TRBV13	NA	TRBJ2-7	many	TGTGCCAGCAGCTTAGGTCGGGCCCAAATCGAGCAGTACTTC	CASSLGRAQIEQYF
TRBV5-1	NA	TRBJ2-3	many	TGCGCCAGCAGCTTGGGAAGGGATACGCAGTATTTT	CASSLGRDTQYF
TRBV7-6	TRBD1	TRBJ2-1	many	TGTGCCAGCAGCTTAGGAATACAGGGGGCAGTGAGCAATGAGCAGTTCTTC	CASSLGIQGAVSNEQFF
TRBV12-3/TRBV12-4	NA	TRBJ1-4	many	TGTGCCAGCAGAGTTGACGGTTCATCGAATGAAAAACTGTTTTTT	CASRVDGSSNEKLFF
TRBV28	TRBD2	TRBJ2-5	many	TGTGCCAGCGCCGTGACTAGCGGGGCTCAAGAGACCCAGTACTTC	CASAVTSGAQETQYF
TRBV18	NA	TRBJ1-2	NA	TGTGCCAGCTCACCGCGGGAGTTCGCTAACTATGGCTACACCTTC	CASSPREFANYGYTF
TRBV6-6	NA	TRBJ2-3	NA	TGTGCCAGCAGTTACTCTGGCCAGGGGAGCACAGATACGCAGTATTTT	CASSYSGQGSTDTQYF
TRBV10-3	TRBD1	TRBJ2-1	NA	TGTGCCATCAGGCTGACAGGGGGCTATGAGCAGTTCTTC	CAIRLTGGYEQFF
TRBV9	TRBD2	TRBJ2-7	many	TGTGCCAGCAGCGCTACTAGCGGGGGAGGTTACGAGCAGTACTTC	CASSATSGGGYEQYF
TRBV3-1	NA	TRBJ1-1	many	TGTGCCAGCAGACAAGGAGGGTTGTATGAAGCTTTCTTT	CASRQGGLYEAFF
TRBV12-3/TRBV12-4	NA	TRBJ1-2	NA	TGTGCCAGCAGTCGAACGCGCAGGGGCTACACCTTC	CASSRTRRGYTF
TRBV2	TRBD2	TRBJ2-2	many	TGTGCCAGCAGTGACGTAGCGGGGGGCCCCGGGGAGCTGTTTTTT	CASSDVAGGPGELFF
TRBV12-3/TRBV12-4	NA	TRBJ2-3	many	TGTGCCAGCAGTTTAAACGGGGGAAGGGATACGCAGTATTTT	CASSLNGGRDTQYF
TRBV20-1	NA	TRBJ2-2	few	TGCAGTGTGCGGGAGAACACCGGGGAGCTGTTTTTT	CSVRENTGELFF
TRBV7-6	NA	TRBJ2-2	NA	TGTGCCAGCAGCTTAGGTGTGCGGAACACCGGGGAGCTGTTTTTT	CASSLGVRNTGELFF
TRBV6-1	NA	TRBJ2-1	few	TGTGCCAGCAGGGATGCCTACAATGAGCAGTTCTTC	CASRDAYNEQFF
TRBV6-1	TRBD1	TRBJ1-1	NA	TGTGCCAGCAGTGAAAACAGGGGGCAATTTGAAGCTTTCTTT	CASSENRGQFEAFF
TRBV7-6	NA	TRBJ2-3	NA	TGTGCCAGCAGCTTATATCTGTACGGCACAGATACGCAGTATTTT	CASSLYLYGTDTQYF
TRBV6-2/TRBV6-3	NA	TRBJ2-3	NA	TGTGCCAGCAGGGGCCTATTAGGTCTGGTGGATACGCAGTATTTT	CASRGLLGLVDTQYF
TRBV9	NA	TRBJ2-1	few	TGTGCCAGCAGCGTAGAAGGCGGGGGCCCTTACAATGAGCAGTTCTTC	CASSVEGGGPYNEQFF
TRBV9	NA	TRBJ2-3	NA	TGTGCCAGCAGCGTAGTCGGACTCGGCGGGGATGGAGATACGCAGTATTTT	CASSVVGLGGDGDTQYF